This record concerns one T cell receptor (beta chain) sequence. The source of the sample is a study of blood T cell repertoires in COVID-19. There are 15 residues in the CDR3. V trimming: 5 bases; J trimming: 3 bases; junction bases outside the gene matches: 7. Germline-derived CDR1 and CDR2 are MNHEY and SMNVEV (reference sequence). This table comes from immunoSEQ multiplex PCR, and its TCRdb copy is limited to in-frame clones, with some not included. The table lists fewer than 200,000 clones, 88% of them singletons. The clonotype comes from a middle-aged man who had recovered from COVID-19. V and J are TRBV27 and TRBJ2-1; TRBD1 matches 7 bases. Sample: peripheral blood. In DNA form, the CDR3 reads TGTGCCAGCAGTGAGGGACAGTTACGCTACAATGAGCAGTTCTTC. This encodes CASSEGQLRYNEQFF.